These T cell receptor beta chains were read from a single sample in a study of molecular identifiers for immune sequencing clone quantification. TCRdb fed the PCR reads into MiXCR, producing one record per CDR3 protein. The repertoire has some 65,000 distinct CDR3 sequences, roughly 18% of them found once; the top ten carry 1.5% to 1.7%. Material: naive CD8+ T cells from blood, with Jurkat cell RNA spiked in. The receptors shown here come from a human donor in good health. Some libraries in this study had Jurkat cell RNA spiked in. Each CDR3 is given with its conserved first and last residue. D genes are given only for firm matches. Expanded clones get a size class; other rows say once, few or many, or leave the size out.

>many|NA|TRBJ2-5|TRBV20-1
TGCAGTGCATTGACAAAACTATCTGAAGAGACCCAGTACTTC
CSALTKLSEETQYF
>many|NA|TRBJ2-7|TRBV7-9
TGTGCCAGCAGCTTGGGGGAACTAGCCTACGAGCAGTACTTC
CASSLGELAYEQYF
>many|NA|TRBJ2-6|TRBV19
TGTGCCAGTAGTCTCGACGGGTTCTCTGGGGCCAACGTCCTGACTTTC
CASSLDGFSGANVLTF
>many|NA|TRBJ2-1|TRBV24-1
TGTGCCACCAGCTCCAGGGCAGGCGCCCTCTACAATGAGCAGTTCTTC
CATSSRAGALYNEQFF
>many|TRBD1|TRBJ2-3|TRBV25-1
TGTGCCAGCAGTGATCGTGTGACAGGGGGTTCAGATACGCAGTATTTT
CASSDRVTGGSDTQYF
>many|NA|TRBJ1-5|TRBV28
TGTGCCAGCAACCTCAGAGGGGGGCAGCCCCAGCATTTT
CASNLRGGQPQHF
>NA|NA|TRBJ2-3|TRBV11-2
TGTGCCAGCAGCTTAGATCCTGGACTCACAGATACGCAGTATTTT
CASSLDPGLTDTQYF
>many|NA|TRBJ1-5|TRBV12-3/TRBV12-4
TGTGCCAGCAGGGGGACGGTTGGGTATCAGCCCCAGCATTTT
CASRGTVGYQPQHF
>many|TRBD2|TRBJ2-1|TRBV7-2
TGTGCCAGCATCCTACTAGCGGGAGGATACAATGAGCAGTTCTTC
CASILLAGGYNEQFF
>NA|NA|TRBJ1-4|TRBV6-6
TGTACCAGCAGGACCTTAGACAGCCCCGACAATGAAAATGAAAAACTGTTTTTT
CTSRTLDSPDNENEKLFF
>NA|NA|TRBJ2-7|TRBV12-3/TRBV12-4
TGTGCCAGCAGTTTAGAGACGTACGAGCAGTACTTC
CASSLETYEQYF
>NA|TRBD1|TRBJ2-2|TRBV6-5
TGTGCCAGCAGTTACTCGCCTTATTCCGGGACAGGGGGCATTCGGGATACCGGGGAGCTGTTTTTT
CASSYSPYSGTGGIRDTGELFF
>few|TRBD1|TRBJ2-7|TRBV20-1
TGCAGTGCTAGAGAGGAGGGGACAGGGACGTACTACGAGCAGTACTTC
CSAREEGTGTYYEQYF
>NA|NA|TRBJ1-1|TRBV7-9
TGTGCCAGCAGGCCCAGGACGGTTGAAGCTTTCTTT
CASRPRTVEAFF
>many|NA|TRBJ1-5|TRBV27
TGTGCCAGCGGCCGTGGGGGCAGCCCTTATCAGCCCCAGCATTTT
CASGRGGSPYQPQHF
>many|NA|TRBJ2-5|TRBV4-3
TGCGCCAGCAGCCATAGTACGGGAGTCCAAGAGACCCAGTACTTC
CASSHSTGVQETQYF
>medium-sized|TRBD2|TRBJ2-3|TRBV10-3
TGTGCCATCAGCGACATTCGGGCTAGCGGGAGCACAGATACGCAGTATTTT
CAISDIRASGSTDTQYF
>many|NA|TRBJ2-1|TRBV27
TGTGCCAGCAGAAATACCGGGTCGCGCAATGAGCAGTTCTTC
CASRNTGSRNEQFF
>many|TRBD1|TRBJ2-5|TRBV6-5
TGTGCCAGCAGTTACTCAGGGACAGGGTTCCGAGAGACCCAGTACTTC
CASSYSGTGFRETQYF
>NA|NA|TRBJ2-7|TRBV5-1
TGCGCCAGCAGCTTGGCACCTGACAGCTCCTACGAGCAGTACTTC
CASSLAPDSSYEQYF